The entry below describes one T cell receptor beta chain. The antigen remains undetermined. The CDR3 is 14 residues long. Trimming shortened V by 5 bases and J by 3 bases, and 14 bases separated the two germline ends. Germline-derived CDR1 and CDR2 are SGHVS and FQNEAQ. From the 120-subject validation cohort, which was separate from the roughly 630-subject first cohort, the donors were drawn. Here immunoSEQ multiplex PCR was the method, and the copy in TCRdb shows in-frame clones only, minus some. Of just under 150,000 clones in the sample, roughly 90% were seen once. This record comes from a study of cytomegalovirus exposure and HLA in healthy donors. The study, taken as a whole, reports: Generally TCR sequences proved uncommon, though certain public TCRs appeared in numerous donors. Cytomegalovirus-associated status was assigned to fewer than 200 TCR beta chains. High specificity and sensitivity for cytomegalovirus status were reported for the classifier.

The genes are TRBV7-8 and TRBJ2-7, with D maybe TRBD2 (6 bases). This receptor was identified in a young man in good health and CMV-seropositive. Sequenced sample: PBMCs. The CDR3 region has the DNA TGTGCCAGCAGCCCCCGGTTCGGGGGCTACGAGCAGTACTTC. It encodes CASSPRFGGYEQYF.